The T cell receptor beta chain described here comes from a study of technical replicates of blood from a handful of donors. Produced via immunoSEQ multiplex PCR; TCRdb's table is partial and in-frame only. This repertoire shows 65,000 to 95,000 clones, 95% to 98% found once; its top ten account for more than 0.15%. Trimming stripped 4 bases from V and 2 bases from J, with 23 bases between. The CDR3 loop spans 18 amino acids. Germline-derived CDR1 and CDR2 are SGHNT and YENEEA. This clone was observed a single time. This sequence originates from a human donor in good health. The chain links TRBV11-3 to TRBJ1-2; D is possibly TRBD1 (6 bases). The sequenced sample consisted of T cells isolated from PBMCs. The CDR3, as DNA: TGTGCCAGCAGCTCAGAGGGAAGGACAGAGAAGTACAACTATGGCTACACCTTC. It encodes CASSSEGRTEKYNYGYTF.